Following are 4 T cell receptor beta chains from one sample sequenced in a study of T and B cells in COVID-19 patients. TRB was amplified from about 260-540 ng of blood genomic DNA. Multiplex PCR with BIOMED2 TRB-A/B primer pools amplified TRB rearrangements. Each CDR3 protein is one row after TCRdb ran MiXCR on the multiplex PCR reads. Found here are approximately 13,000 distinct CDR3 sequences, less than 35% of them singletons; the top ten hold 6% to 7.5%. Source material: blood. The receptors shown here come from a human donor who had recovered from COVID-19.

A few counts support this clonotype. J is TRBJ1-1 and V is TRBV7-2, with D unclear. From germline, CDR1 is SGHTA and CDR2 FQGNSA. V lost 6 bases to trimming and J lost 2 bases, with 7 bases between them. The CDR3 has 12 residues. The CDR3 here is CASSWDNTEAFF. The DNA of the CDR3 is TGTGCCAGCAGTTGGGATAACACTGAAGCTTTCTTT.

This clonotype showed up just once. J is TRBJ2-2 and V is TRBV7-2; 11 bases match TRBD2. Germline V gene data show CDR1 as SGHTA and CDR2 as FQGNSA. The CDR3 is made up of 16 amino acids. V was pared by 5 bases and J by 7 bases, with 9 bases of the junction left unmatched. In nucleotides, the CDR3 is TGTGCCAGCAGCCGTGGGACTAGCGGTCAGGGCGGGGAGCTGTTTTTT. It encodes CASSRGTSGQGGELFF.

This clonotype has only a few counts. The V and J genes are TRBV30 and TRBJ1-5; no definite D call. Germline V gene sequence: CDR1 GTSNPN, CDR2 SVGIG (reference sequence). The CDR3 extends over 13 amino acids. Deletions cut 1 base from V and 5 bases from J, with 9 bases between. CDR3 coding DNA: TGTGCCTGGAGTGCAGGCAGAGATCAGCCCCAGCATTTT. This gives the protein CAWSAGRDQPQHF.

With respect to this clonotype: Just one base apart from a much larger clone, this may be a read error. This chain links TRBV6-5 with TRBJ1-1, with 7 bases identical to TRBD1. Germline loops: CDR1 MNHEY, CDR2 SVGAGI. The CDR3 spans 15 residues. The CDR3 nucleotides read TGTGCCAGCAGTTACGTTACAGGGGTGGGCACTGAAGCTCTCTTT. Protein product: CASSYVTGVGTEALF.